Sequencing of this TCR beta chain was carried out in a study of shared clonotypes between healthy human individuals. Study observations and caveats: In general, naive subsets displayed greater estimated richness than memory subsets did. For sorted subsets, rarefaction showed incomplete sequencing despite large depth.

From germline, CDR1 is PRHDT and CDR2 FYEKMQ (reference sequence). The length of the CDR3 is 12 residues. V lost 1 base and J 5 bases, leaving 2 bases between the germline ends. Worth noting for this clone: Antigen unknown.

Genomic DNA belonging to each subset was distributed in equal measure over several immunoSEQ plates. Method: immunoSEQ multiplex PCR; TCRdb's copy keeps in-frame clones and lacks some. This table holds around 2.1 million clones, 93% found once. Naive CD8 populations comprised CD45RO-negative cells positively selected for CCR7, excluding terminally differentiated effector memory CD45RA+ cells. The sample comprised naive CD8+ T cells from PBMCs. V is TRBV13 and J is TRBJ2-2; the D is unclear. The TCR comes from a man between 18 and 35 years old in good health. Some clones in this sample may be carry-over from other donors' samples. The CDR3 DNA is TGTGCCAGCAGCTTAGTAACCGGGGAGCTGTTTTTT. It codes for CASSLVTGELFF.